The 8 T cell receptor beta chains below come from one sample, sequenced in a study of blood T cell repertoires in COVID-19. The repertoire was sequenced with immunoSEQ multiplex PCR; TCRdb's copy has only in-frame clones and lacks some. The data contain a few hundred thousand clones, around four fifths of them singletons. The specimen was peripheral blood. These receptors all come from a man aged 55 to 70 who had recovered from COVID-19.

The genes are TRBV7-9 and TRBJ1-6, with no clear D. V was trimmed by 5 bases and J by 5 bases, leaving 4 bases between them. The CDR3 runs to 12 residues. CDR1 and CDR2 from the germline V gene are SEHNR and FQNEAQ (reference sequence). The CDR3 DNA is TGTGCCAGCAGCCCAGATAATTCACCCCTCCACTTT. It translates to CASSPDNSPLHF.

The chain joins TRBV14 to TRBJ2-3; 7 nucleotides align to TRBD1. Trimming took 0 bases from V and 4 from J; bases not matched to a gene: 10. There are 17 residues in the CDR3. CDR1 SGHDN and CDR2 FVKESK come from the germline V gene. The CDR3 is CASSQDRQTGVPDTQYF. The CDR3 coding sequence is TGTGCCAGCAGCCAAGACCGCCAAACAGGGGTCCCAGATACGCAGTATTTT.

J is TRBJ1-4 and V is TRBV11-2; perhaps TRBD1 as D (6 bases). The germline gives CDR1 SGHAT, CDR2 FQNNGV. Trimming shortened V by 5 bases and J by 10 bases, and 20 bases separated the two germline ends. CDR3 size: 15 residues. The CDR3 region has the DNA TGTGCCAGCAGCCCCTCTGGGACGGGGGGCGGAAAACTGTTTTTT. Its translation: CASSPSGTGGGKLFF.

The chain carries TRBV29-1 and TRBJ1-4, with TRBD1 identical over 7 bases. The V segment lost 4 bases and the J segment 5 bases; nucleotides outside the gene matches: 16. The CDR3 covers 17 residues. Per the germline V gene, CDR1 is SQVTM and CDR2 is ANQGSEA. CDR3 loop: CSVATGASLLANEKLFF. The CDR3 DNA follows: TGCAGCGTTGCCACAGGGGCAAGCCTATTGGCGAATGAAAAACTGTTTTTT.

The V and J genes are TRBV7-8 and TRBJ2-7; TRBD1 agrees at 11 bases. The CDR3 has 15 amino acids. Germline V gene lookup returns CDR1 SGHVS and CDR2 FQNEAQ. Trimming took 5 bases from V and 7 from J; bases not matched to a gene: 10. The CDR3 loop is CASSPRTGGGREQYF. CDR3 DNA: TGTGCCAGCAGCCCGCGGACAGGGGGCGGCAGGGAGCAGTACTTC.

The V and J genes are TRBV7-9 and TRBJ1-5, with 7 bases fitting TRBD1. The CDR3 sequence is 15 residues long. Germline lookup yields CDR1 SEHNR and CDR2 FQNEAQ (reference sequence). The V segment lost 5 bases and the J segment 3 bases; nucleotides outside the gene matches: 7. CDR3 region: CASSRSGQVNQPQHF. For the CDR3, the DNA is TGTGCCAGCAGCCGTAGTGGACAGGTCAATCAGCCCCAGCATTTT.

The rearrangement links TRBV6-1 to TRBJ1-5; 8 bases fit TRBD1. This CDR3 has 16 amino acids. In germline, CDR1 is MNHNS, CDR2 SASEGT. V lost 1 base to trimming and J lost 6 bases; unmatched junction nucleotides: 8. This chain's CDR3 is CASSEEFRGRVQPQHF. CDR3 nucleotides: TGTGCCAGCAGTGAAGAATTCAGGGGGCGGGTTCAGCCCCAGCATTTT.

The rearrangement links TRBV5-6 to TRBJ1-6; 7 bases match TRBD1. With V trimmed by 4 bases and J by 5 bases, 0 bases remained unmatched. Germline loops: CDR1 SGHDT, CDR2 YYEEEE. The CDR3 has 13 amino acids. The CDR3 loop reads CASSGTDNSPLHF. The CDR3 DNA reads TGTGCCAGCAGCGGGACAGATAATTCACCCCTCCACTTT.